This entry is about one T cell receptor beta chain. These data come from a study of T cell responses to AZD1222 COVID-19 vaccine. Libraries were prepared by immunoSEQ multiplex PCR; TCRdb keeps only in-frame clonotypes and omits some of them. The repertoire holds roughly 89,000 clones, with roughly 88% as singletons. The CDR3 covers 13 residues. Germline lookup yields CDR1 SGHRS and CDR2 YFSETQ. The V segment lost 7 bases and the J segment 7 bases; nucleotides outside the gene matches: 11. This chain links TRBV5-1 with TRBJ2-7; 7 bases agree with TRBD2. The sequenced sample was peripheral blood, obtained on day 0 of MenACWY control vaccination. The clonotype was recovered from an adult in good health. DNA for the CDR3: TGCGCCAGCCCGATCGCTAGCGGAAGTGAGCAGTACTTC. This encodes CASPIASGSEQYF.